Listed below are T cell receptor beta chains from one sample, sequenced in a study of molecular identifiers for immune sequencing clone quantification. In TCRdb, the PCR reads were re-called with MiXCR into one record per CDR3 protein. The profile shows about 630,000 distinct CDR3 sequences, roughly 25% of them singletons. The sample taken for sequencing was naive CD8+ T cells from blood, with Jurkat cell RNA spiked in. Receptors were obtained from a human donor in good health. Some libraries in this study had Jurkat cell RNA spiked in. The CDR3 runs from the conserved cysteine through the conserved F or W. Each record gives: V gene, J gene, D gene, clone size, CDR3 DNA, CDR3 protein. D genes are given only for firm matches. Expanded clones are given a class, and other clones once, few, many or no size at all.

v_gene: TRBV28
j_gene: TRBJ2-1
d_gene: TRBD2
abundance: .
CDR3nt: TGTGCCAGCAGGTCTAAGGGACTAGCGGGACTCTATGAGCAGTTCTTC
CDR3aa: CASRSKGLAGLYEQFF

v_gene: TRBV7-9
j_gene: TRBJ1-1
d_gene: .
abundance: .
CDR3nt: TGTGCCAGAAGCATACCAGGGGTGGGTGAAGCTTTCTTT
CDR3aa: CARSIPGVGEAFF

v_gene: TRBV4-3
j_gene: TRBJ1-4
d_gene: .
abundance: many
CDR3nt: TGCGCCAGCGGCGAGGCGGGGAAACTGTTTTTT
CDR3aa: CASGEAGKLFF

v_gene: TRBV27
j_gene: TRBJ2-7
d_gene: TRBD2
abundance: few
CDR3nt: TGTGCCAGTCGGGCCCTAATAGCGGGAGTCGGCGAGCAGTACTTC
CDR3aa: CASRALIAGVGEQYF

v_gene: TRBV27
j_gene: TRBJ2-5
d_gene: TRBD2
abundance: many
CDR3nt: TGTGCCAGCAGTGATGGGACTAGCGGCCAAGAGACCCAGTACTTC
CDR3aa: CASSDGTSGQETQYF

v_gene: TRBV27
j_gene: TRBJ1-2
d_gene: TRBD1
abundance: .
CDR3nt: TGTGCCAGCAGTTTATCGTGGACAGGTCAAGAGAGCACCTTC
CDR3aa: CASSLSWTGQESTF

v_gene: TRBV11-2
j_gene: TRBJ2-1
d_gene: TRBD2
abundance: .
CDR3nt: TGTGCCAGCAGCGTGCCTAGCGGGGGACACAATGAGCAGTTCTTC
CDR3aa: CASSVPSGGHNEQFF

v_gene: TRBV29-1
j_gene: TRBJ2-1
d_gene: .
abundance: .
CDR3nt: TGCAGCGTTGAAGATGGCCGGACGTACAATGAGCAGTTCTTC
CDR3aa: CSVEDGRTYNEQFF

v_gene: TRBV2
j_gene: TRBJ1-3
d_gene: .
abundance: many
CDR3nt: TGTGCCAGCAGTGAGGCAGCTGGAAACACCATATATTTT
CDR3aa: CASSEAAGNTIYF

v_gene: TRBV5-1
j_gene: TRBJ2-3
d_gene: .
abundance: few
CDR3nt: TGCGCCAGCAGCTTTGCGTCGGACGGCACAGATACGCAGTATTTT
CDR3aa: CASSFASDGTDTQYF

v_gene: TRBV28
j_gene: TRBJ1-5
d_gene: TRBD1
abundance: many
CDR3nt: TGTGCCAGCAGCTATCAACAGGGGAATCAGCCCCAGCATTTT
CDR3aa: CASSYQQGNQPQHF

v_gene: TRBV27
j_gene: TRBJ2-3
d_gene: .
abundance: few
CDR3nt: TGTGCCAGCAGTATCGCCCCAGTCAGAGATACGCAGTATTTT
CDR3aa: CASSIAPVRDTQYF

v_gene: TRBV18
j_gene: TRBJ1-1
d_gene: .
abundance: many
CDR3nt: TGTGCCAGCTCACCACCGTTTTCTGAGAACACTGAAGCTTTCTTT
CDR3aa: CASSPPFSENTEAFF

v_gene: TRBV30
j_gene: TRBJ1-1
d_gene: .
abundance: few
CDR3nt: TGTGCCTGGAGTGCGGGTCCCTTCAACACTGAAGCTTTCTTT
CDR3aa: CAWSAGPFNTEAFF

v_gene: TRBV19
j_gene: TRBJ2-1
d_gene: .
abundance: .
CDR3nt: TGTGCCAGTAGTATTGTGGGGGGCGGGGTCAATGAGCAGTTCTTC
CDR3aa: CASSIVGGGVNEQFF

v_gene: TRBV20-1
j_gene: TRBJ2-3
d_gene: .
abundance: .
CDR3nt: TGCAGTGTCTCGGGAGAGGCGGGGTGGACAGATACGCAGTATTTT
CDR3aa: CSVSGEAGWTDTQYF

v_gene: TRBV9
j_gene: TRBJ2-3
d_gene: TRBD2
abundance: few
CDR3nt: TGTGCCAGCAGCGTAGCTACGAGGGGGACTAGTTACACAGATACGCAGTATTTT
CDR3aa: CASSVATRGTSYTDTQYF